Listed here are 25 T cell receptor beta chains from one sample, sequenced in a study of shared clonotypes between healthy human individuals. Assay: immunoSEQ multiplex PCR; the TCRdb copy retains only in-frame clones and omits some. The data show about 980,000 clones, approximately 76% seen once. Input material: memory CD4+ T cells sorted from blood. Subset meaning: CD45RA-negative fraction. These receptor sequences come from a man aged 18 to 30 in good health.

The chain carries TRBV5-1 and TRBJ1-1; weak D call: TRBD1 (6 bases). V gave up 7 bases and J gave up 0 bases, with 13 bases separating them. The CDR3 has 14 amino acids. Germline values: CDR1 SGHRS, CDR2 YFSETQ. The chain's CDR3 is CASGGGGLNTEAFF. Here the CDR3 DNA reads TGCGCCAGCGGTGGTGGGGGCCTGAACACTGAAGCTTTCTTT.

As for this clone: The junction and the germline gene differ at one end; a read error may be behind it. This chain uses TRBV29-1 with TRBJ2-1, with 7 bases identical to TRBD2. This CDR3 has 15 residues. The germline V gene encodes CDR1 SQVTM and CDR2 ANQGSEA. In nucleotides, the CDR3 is TGCAGCGTCGAAGGAAGCGGGACTTCGTACAATGAGCAGTTCTTC. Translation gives CSVEGSGTSYNEQFF.

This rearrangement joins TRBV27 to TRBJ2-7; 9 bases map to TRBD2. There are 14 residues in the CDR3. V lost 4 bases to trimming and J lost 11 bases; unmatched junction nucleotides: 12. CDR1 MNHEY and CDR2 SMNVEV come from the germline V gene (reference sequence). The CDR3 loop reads CASSYSGSTVAEYF. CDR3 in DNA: TGTGCCAGCAGTTATAGCGGGAGCACCGTTGCGGAGTACTTC.

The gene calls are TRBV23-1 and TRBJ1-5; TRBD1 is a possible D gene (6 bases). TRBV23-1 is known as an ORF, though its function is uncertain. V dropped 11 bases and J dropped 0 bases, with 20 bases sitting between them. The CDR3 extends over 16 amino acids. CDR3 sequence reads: CARWTVPPRSNQPQHF. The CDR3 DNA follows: TGCGCCCGTTGGACAGTCCCCCCCCGTAGCAATCAGCCCCAGCATTTT.

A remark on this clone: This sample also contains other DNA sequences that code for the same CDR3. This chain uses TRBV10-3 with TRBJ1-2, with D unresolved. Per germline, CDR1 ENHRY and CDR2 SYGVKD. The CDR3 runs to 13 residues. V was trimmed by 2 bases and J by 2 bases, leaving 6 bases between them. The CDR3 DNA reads TGTGCCATCAGTGAGACAGCAAACTATGGCTACACCTTC. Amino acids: CAISETANYGYTF.

CDR3 nucleotides: TGTGCCAGCAGCTTAGATTCCGGTGCGCTGTACGAGCAGTACTTC. Its translation: CASSLDSGALYEQYF. V and J are TRBV7-2 and TRBJ2-7; no firm D call. The CDR3 loop spans 15 amino acids. Between the trimmed V and J ends, which lost 1 base and 4 bases, there was a span of 14 bases. CDR1 SGHTA and CDR2 FQGNSA come from the germline V gene.

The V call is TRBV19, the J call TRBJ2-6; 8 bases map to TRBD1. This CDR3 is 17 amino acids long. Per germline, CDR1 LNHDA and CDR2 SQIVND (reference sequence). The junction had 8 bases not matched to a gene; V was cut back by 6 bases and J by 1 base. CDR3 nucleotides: TGTGCCAGTAGGCTGGGACAGGAGAAATCTGGGGCCAACGTCCTGACTTTC. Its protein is CASRLGQEKSGANVLTF. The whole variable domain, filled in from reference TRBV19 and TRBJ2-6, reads DGGITQSPKYLFRKEGQNVTLSCEQNLNHDAMYWYRQDPGQGLRLIYYSQIVNDFQKGDIAEGYSVSREKKESFPLTVTSAQKNPTAFYLCASRLGQEKSGANVLTFGAGSRLTVL.

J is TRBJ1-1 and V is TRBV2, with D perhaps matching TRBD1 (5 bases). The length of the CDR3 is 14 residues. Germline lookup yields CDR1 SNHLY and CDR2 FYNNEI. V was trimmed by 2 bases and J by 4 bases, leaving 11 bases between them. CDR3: CASSESGGFTEAFF. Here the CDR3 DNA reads TGTGCCAGCAGTGAAAGTGGGGGGTTCACTGAAGCTTTCTTT.

The CDR3: CASSPQGYNEQFF. The CDR3 DNA sequence: TGTGCCAGCTCACCACAGGGGTACAATGAGCAGTTCTTC. The gene calls are TRBV18 and TRBJ2-1; TRBD1 might be the D (5 bases). The CDR3 runs to 13 residues. CDR1 and CDR2 from the germline V gene are KGHSH and LQKENI. With 1 base removed from V and 4 bases from J, the gap between germline ends came to 5 bases.

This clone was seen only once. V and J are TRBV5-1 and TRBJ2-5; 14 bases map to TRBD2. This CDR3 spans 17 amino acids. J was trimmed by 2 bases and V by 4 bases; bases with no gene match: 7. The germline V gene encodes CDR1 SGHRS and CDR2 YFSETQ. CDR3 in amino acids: CASSLGLAGGWQETQYF. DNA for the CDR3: TGCGCCAGCAGCCTCGGACTAGCGGGAGGATGGCAAGAGACCCAGTACTTC.

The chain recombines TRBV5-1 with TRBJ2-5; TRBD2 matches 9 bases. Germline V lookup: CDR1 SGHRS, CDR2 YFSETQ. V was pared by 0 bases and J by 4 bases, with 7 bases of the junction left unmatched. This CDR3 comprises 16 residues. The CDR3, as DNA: TGCGCCAGCAGCTTGGAGGGAGCGGGAGGTGCAGAGACCCAGTACTTC. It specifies CASSLEGAGGAETQYF. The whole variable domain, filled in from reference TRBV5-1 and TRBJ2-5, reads KAGVTQTPRYLIKTRGQQVTLSCSPISGHRSVSWYQQTPGQGLQFLFEYFSETQRNKGNFPGRFSGRQFSNSRSEMNVSTLELGDSALYLCASSLEGAGGAETQYFGPGTRLLVL.

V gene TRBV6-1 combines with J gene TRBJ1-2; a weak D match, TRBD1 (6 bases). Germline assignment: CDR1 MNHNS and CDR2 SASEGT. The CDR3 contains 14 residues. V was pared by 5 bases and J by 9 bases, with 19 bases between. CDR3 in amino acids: CASSPEGGAFSYTF. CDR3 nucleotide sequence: TGTGCCAGCAGTCCCGAAGGGGGGGCATTTAGCTACACCTTC.

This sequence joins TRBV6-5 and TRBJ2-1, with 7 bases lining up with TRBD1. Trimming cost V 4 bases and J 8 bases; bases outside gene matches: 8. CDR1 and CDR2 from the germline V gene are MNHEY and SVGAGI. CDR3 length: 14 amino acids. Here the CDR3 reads CASSFDRVGDEQFF. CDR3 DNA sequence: TGTGCCAGCAGTTTCGACAGGGTGGGGGATGAGCAGTTCTTC.

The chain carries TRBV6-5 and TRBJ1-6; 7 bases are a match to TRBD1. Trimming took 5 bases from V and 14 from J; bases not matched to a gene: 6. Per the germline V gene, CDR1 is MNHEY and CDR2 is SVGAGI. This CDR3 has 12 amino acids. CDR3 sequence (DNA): TGTGCCAGCAGTACCCTACAGGGGACCCTCCACTTT. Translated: CASSTLQGTLHF.

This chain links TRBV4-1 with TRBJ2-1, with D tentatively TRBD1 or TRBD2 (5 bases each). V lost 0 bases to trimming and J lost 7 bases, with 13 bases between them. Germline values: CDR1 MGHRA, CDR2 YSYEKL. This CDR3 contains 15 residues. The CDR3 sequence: CASSQDRGRGNEQFF. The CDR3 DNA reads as TGCGCCAGCAGCCAAGATCGGGGACGTGGTAATGAGCAGTTCTTC.

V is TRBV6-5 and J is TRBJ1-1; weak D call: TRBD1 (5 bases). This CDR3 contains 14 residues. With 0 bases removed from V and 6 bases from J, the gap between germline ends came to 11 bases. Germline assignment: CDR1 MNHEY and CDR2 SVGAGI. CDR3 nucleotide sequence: TGTGCCAGCAGTTACTCCGACCCGGGGGCTGAAGCTTTCTTT. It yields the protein CASSYSDPGAEAFF.

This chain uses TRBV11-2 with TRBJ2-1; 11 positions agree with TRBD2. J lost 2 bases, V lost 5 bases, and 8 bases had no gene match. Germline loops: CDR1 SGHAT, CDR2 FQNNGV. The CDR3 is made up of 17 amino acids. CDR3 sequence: CASSVRLAGRTYNEQFF. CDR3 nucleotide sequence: TGTGCCAGCAGCGTGAGACTAGCGGGGAGGACCTACAATGAGCAGTTCTTC.

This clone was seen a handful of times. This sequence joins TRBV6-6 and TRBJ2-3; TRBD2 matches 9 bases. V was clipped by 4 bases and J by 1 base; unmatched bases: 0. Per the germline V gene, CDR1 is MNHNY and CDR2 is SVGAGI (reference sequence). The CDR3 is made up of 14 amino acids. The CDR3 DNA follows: TGTGCCAGCAGTTTAGCGGGGGGCACAGATACGCAGTATTTT. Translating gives CASSLAGGTDTQYF.

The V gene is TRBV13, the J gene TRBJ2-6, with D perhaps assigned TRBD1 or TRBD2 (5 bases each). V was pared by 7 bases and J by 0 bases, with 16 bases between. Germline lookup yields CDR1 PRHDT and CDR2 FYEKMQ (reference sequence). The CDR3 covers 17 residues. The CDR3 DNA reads TGTGCCAGCACCCGTTTTGGGGGACGCTCTGGGGCCAACGTCCTGACTTTC. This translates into CASTRFGGRSGANVLTF.

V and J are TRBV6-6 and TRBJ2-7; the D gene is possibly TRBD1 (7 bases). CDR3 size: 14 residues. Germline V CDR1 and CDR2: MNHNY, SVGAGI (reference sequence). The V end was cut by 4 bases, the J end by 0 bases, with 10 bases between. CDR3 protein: CASSWGDSSYEQYF. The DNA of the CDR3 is TGTGCCAGCAGTTGGGGGGACAGCTCCTACGAGCAGTACTTC.

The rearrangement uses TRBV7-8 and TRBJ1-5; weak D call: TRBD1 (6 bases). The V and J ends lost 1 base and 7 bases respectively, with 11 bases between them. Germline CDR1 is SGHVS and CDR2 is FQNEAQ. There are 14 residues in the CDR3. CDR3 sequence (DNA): TGTGCCAGCAGCTTAGTGACAGGCGACCAGCCCCAGCATTTT. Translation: CASSLVTGDQPQHF. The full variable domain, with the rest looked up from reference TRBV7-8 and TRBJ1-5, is GAGVSQSPRYKVAKRGQDVALRCDPISGHVSLFWYQQALGQGPEFLTYFQNEAQLDKSGLPSDRFFAERPEGSVSTLKIQRTQQEDSAVYLCASSLVTGDQPQHFGDGTRLSIL.

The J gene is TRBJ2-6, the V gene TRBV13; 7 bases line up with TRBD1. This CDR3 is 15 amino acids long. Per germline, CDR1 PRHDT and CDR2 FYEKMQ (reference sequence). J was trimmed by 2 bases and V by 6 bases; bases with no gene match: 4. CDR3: CASRFTGAGANVLTF. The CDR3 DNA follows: TGTGCCAGCAGATTTACAGGGGCTGGGGCCAACGTCCTGACTTTC.

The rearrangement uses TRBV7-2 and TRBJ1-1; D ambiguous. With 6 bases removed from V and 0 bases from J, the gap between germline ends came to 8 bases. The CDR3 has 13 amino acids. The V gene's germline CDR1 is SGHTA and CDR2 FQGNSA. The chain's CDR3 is CASREQLNTEAFF. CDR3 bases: TGTGCCAGCAGAGAACAGTTGAACACTGAAGCTTTCTTT. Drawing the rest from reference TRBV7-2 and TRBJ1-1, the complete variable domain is GAGVSQSPSNKVTEKGKDVELRCDPISGHTALYWYRQSLGQGLEFLIYFQGNSAPDKSGLPSDRFSAERTGGSVSTLTIQRTQQEDSAVYLCASREQLNTEAFFGQGTRLTVV.

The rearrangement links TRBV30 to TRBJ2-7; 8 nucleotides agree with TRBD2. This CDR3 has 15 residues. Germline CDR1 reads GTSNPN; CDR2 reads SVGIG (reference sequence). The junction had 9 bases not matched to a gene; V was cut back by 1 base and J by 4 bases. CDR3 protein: CAWSGGSGSRYEQYF. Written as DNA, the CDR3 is TGTGCCTGGAGTGGCGGCAGCGGGAGTCGTTACGAGCAGTACTTC. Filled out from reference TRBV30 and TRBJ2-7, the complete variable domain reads SQTIHQWPATLVQPVGSPLSLECTVEGTSNPNLYWYRQAAGRGLQLLFYSVGIGQISSEVPQNLSASRPQDRQFILSSKKLLLSDSGFYLCAWSGGSGSRYEQYFGPGTRLTVT.

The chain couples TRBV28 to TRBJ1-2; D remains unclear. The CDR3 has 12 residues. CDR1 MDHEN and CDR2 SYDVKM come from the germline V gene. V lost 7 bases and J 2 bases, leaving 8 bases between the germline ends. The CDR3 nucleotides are TGTGCCAGCACCGTACGAAACTATGGCTACACCTTC. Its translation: CASTVRNYGYTF.